The 15 T cell receptor beta chains given below trace back to one sample, sequenced in a study of quantifying T cell responses using KT2 cells. Overall study: cDNA was made from DNase-treated RNA using alpha and beta constant primers.

The cDNA 3' end received a ligated oligonucleotide with a UMI. The first PCR ran roughly 4 cycles with an equimolar RC1.1 and RC1.2 beta primer mix. TCRdb passed the UMI-ligation and nested PCR reads through MiXCR, listing each CDR3 protein once. The table includes fewer than 40,000 distinct CDR3 sequences, less than 7.5% detected once. Input material: PBMCs spiked with cells of the T cell clone KT2. These TCRs come from a human donor.

This clonotype has only a few counts. The chain couples TRBV7-2 to TRBJ2-6; unclear D gene. The CDR3 sequence is 12 residues long. Germline-derived CDR1 and CDR2 are SGHTA and FQGNSA. V was trimmed by 3 bases and J by 8 bases, leaving 5 bases between them. CDR3 DNA sequence: TGTGCCAGCAGCTTGGTAACCAACGTCCTGACTTTC. Amino acid sequence: CASSLVTNVLTF.

The chain joins TRBV5-5 to TRBJ2-7, with a tentative D call TRBD1 (5 bases). CDR3 length: 12 amino acids. V gave up 4 bases and J gave up 4 bases, with 9 bases separating them. Germline-derived CDR1 and CDR2 are SGHKS and YYEKEE (reference sequence). DNA of the CDR3: TGTGCCAGCAGCCTGACAGAGTACGAGCAGTACTTC. It translates to CASSLTEYEQYF.

This clonotype was seen repeatedly, ten times or more. V and J are TRBV5-1 and TRBJ1-2, with 10 bases identical to TRBD1. The CDR3 totals 13 residues. Germline V lookup: CDR1 SGHRS, CDR2 YFSETQ. The V gene end was trimmed by 5 bases and the J gene end by 8 bases; junction bases not matched to a gene: 6. CDR3 nucleotides: TGCGCCAGCAGGGGGGGGACAGGGGACGGCTACACCTTC. Its translation is CASRGGTGDGYTF.

This clonotype was detected many times. J is TRBJ1-1 and V is TRBV29-1, with D possibly being TRBD1 (5 bases). V was clipped by 0 bases and J by 10 bases, with 15 bases between them. CDR1 and CDR2 (germline): SQVTM, ANQGSEA. The CDR3 is 13 residues long. The CDR3 sequence: CSVEDLRRGGAFF. The CDR3 coding sequence is TGCAGCGTTGAAGATCTCCGGAGGGGCGGAGCTTTCTTT.

This clonotype was observed a handful of times. The chain links TRBV7-3 to TRBJ2-3; D ambiguous. V was shortened by 5 bases and J by 2 bases, with 11 bases between the two germline ends. The germline V gene has CDR1 SGHTA and CDR2 FQGTGA. The CDR3 runs 14 residues. This CDR3 reads CASSPASSTDTQYF. The CDR3 region has the DNA TGTGCCAGCAGCCCGGCGAGCTCCACAGATACGCAGTATTTT.

The chain combines TRBV7-8 with TRBJ2-7; no clear D. Germline CDR1 reads SGHVS; CDR2 reads FQNEAQ. With 5 bases removed from V and 4 bases from J, the gap between germline ends came to 12 bases. The CDR3 covers 13 residues. CDR3 coding DNA: TGTGCCAGCAGCCTAGAGAACGGGTACGAGCAGTACTTC. The encoded protein is CASSLENGYEQYF.

At least ten counts were recorded for this clonotype. This sequence joins TRBV14 and TRBJ1-1; tentatively, D is TRBD1 (6 bases). V dropped 2 bases and J dropped 10 bases, with 14 bases sitting between them. The CDR3 is 13 residues long. From germline, CDR1 is SGHDN and CDR2 FVKESK. This CDR3 is CASSQFGGASAFF. DNA of the CDR3: TGTGCCAGCAGCCAATTTGGGGGGGCATCAGCTTTCTTT.

The chain uses TRBV12-3 or TRBV12-4 and TRBJ1-6; D unresolved. The CDR3 has 14 amino acids. The V gene lost 5 bases and the J gene lost 4 bases, with 9 bases spanning the gap. Written as DNA, the CDR3 is TGTGCCAGCAGTGCAACACCGTATAATTCACCCCTCCACTTT. This translates into CASSATPYNSPLHF.

This clonotype was seen ten or more times. This chain joins TRBV30 and TRBJ1-1; possibly TRBD1 for D (5 bases). V lost 4 bases and J 2 bases, leaving 14 bases between the germline ends. This CDR3 is 14 amino acids long. Germline CDR1 is GTSNPN and CDR2 is SVGIG (reference sequence). The CDR3 sequence: CAWIQKGSNTEAFF. CDR3 DNA: TGTGCCTGGATTCAAAAGGGGAGTAACACTGAAGCTTTCTTT.

This clonotype was recorded many times. The rearrangement joins TRBV6-2 or TRBV6-3 to TRBJ1-1; D unclear. CDR1 MNHEY and CDR2 SVGEGT come from the germline V gene. The germline V and J ends were trimmed by 2 bases and 10 bases, with 11 bases remaining between them. CDR3 length equals 12 residues. For the CDR3, the DNA is TGTGCCAGCAGTTACATCTTGGGGAGAGCTTTCTTT. Translation gives CASSYILGRAFF.

This clonotype was detected only a few times. The rearrangement uses TRBV14 and TRBJ2-1, with 9 bases aligning to TRBD2. With V trimmed by 4 bases and J by 6 bases, 1 base remained unmatched. The CDR3 is made up of 13 amino acids. Germline CDR1 is SGHDN and CDR2 is FVKESK. CDR3 coding DNA: TGTGCCAGCAGCCCGGGACTAGCCAATGAGCAGTTCTTC. Translation: CASSPGLANEQFF.

This clonotype was counted between two and nine times. This rearrangement joins TRBV6-5 to TRBJ2-7, with 7 bases aligning to TRBD2. Germline values: CDR1 MNHEY, CDR2 SVGAGI. With V trimmed by 4 bases and J by 2 bases, 8 bases remained unmatched. This CDR3 region has 15 residues. DNA for the CDR3: TGTGCCAGCAGTTCCGGGACTACGAGGCCCTACGAGCAGTACTTC. Translation: CASSSGTTRPYEQYF.

In this sample, this clonotype turned up a few times. The V and J genes are TRBV27 and TRBJ2-2, with 9 nucleotides matching TRBD2. This CDR3 spans 16 amino acids. V lost 3 bases and J lost 7; bases outside the gene matches: 9. Per the germline V gene, CDR1 is MNHEY and CDR2 is SMNVEV (reference sequence). DNA of the CDR3: TGTGCCAGCAGTTTTGGCGGGAGGGCCGTTGGCGGGGAGCTGTTTTTT. Translation: CASSFGGRAVGGELFF.

Many counts were recorded for this clonotype. The chain is built from TRBV20-1 and TRBJ2-1, with a tentative D call TRBD2 (6 bases). Trimming shortened V by 0 bases and J by 7 bases, and 16 bases separated the two germline ends. CDR1 and CDR2 from the germline V gene are DFQATT and SNEGSKA (reference sequence). The CDR3 runs to 15 residues. The CDR3 reads CSARDGLVAVNEQFF. CDR3 nucleotide sequence: TGCAGTGCTAGAGATGGTTTGGTAGCGGTGAATGAGCAGTTCTTC.

The sample holds many counts of this clonotype. CDR3 bases: TGTGCCAGCAGCTTGAGGGGTTACTATGGCTACACCTTC. Translation: CASSLRGYYGYTF. This chain links TRBV5-6 with TRBJ1-2; tentative D call: TRBD1 (5 bases). Trimming removed 1 base from V and 3 bases from J, with 7 bases in between. The CDR3 is made up of 13 amino acids. Germline lookup yields CDR1 SGHDT and CDR2 YYEEEE.